The T cell receptor beta chain described here comes from a study of T cell clonotyping in hematopoietic cell transplantation (dated by TCRdb to about 2021). For context, the study as a whole: Recipient samples taken before transplant were collected after cytoreduction. A total of under 150 blood samples were collected in the study from 35 consecutive transplant recipients and their related donors. Recruitment of patients was conducted between September 2015 and 2017, and follow-up was continued until late 2020 or death. Points the paper makes about the study in general: Recipient repertoires showed only a small fraction of overlap with donor repertoires, and over 95% appeared de novo at the given depth. The sample size was limited, and because cells were not sorted, the contributions of CD4 and CD8 repertoires could not be separated. Recipient TCR diversity fell after transplant, with pathologically expanded clonotypes rising progressively from day 30 to day 180. Donor and pretransplant recipient Inverse Simpson Index values predicted broader posttransplant TCR repertoire diversity.

The label giving this sample's time point can be read as: recipient sample about 28 days before transplant, after cytoreduction. Blood from recipients was drawn about 28 days before transplant and again at days 30, 100 and 180 after transplant. Using Nuclei Lysis Solution, genomic DNA was extracted from unfractionated peripheral blood mononuclear cells that were either fresh or cryopreserved. As for this clone: No antigen is known for it. Qualities for individual bases were not recorded, and no much larger clone is one base off.

Counted from cysteine to phenylalanine, this CDR3 has 17 amino acids. CDR3 DNA is the only sequence kept; it has 51 bases, read in frame from the first base. From the germline V gene (reference sequence), CDR1 is MNHEY and CDR2 is SMNVEV. After removal of 5 bases from V and 0 bases from J, the junction retains 13 bases not matched to a gene. The immunoSEQ assay, a bias-controlled multiplex PCR using V- and J-specific primers, was used to amplify TCR beta CDR3 regions from genomic DNA. In a second PCR step, the CDR3 amplicons were tagged with a proprietary barcode plus Illumina adapter sequences. CDR3 libraries were sequenced on an Illumina MiSeq instrument. Processing in the source paper ran as follows. Export and quality control were performed with immunoSEQ Analyzer 3.0, and downstream analyses were performed with R Bioconductor and Immunarch. Only productive rearrangements in the normalized downsampled data set were used to calculate repertoire metrics. In the normalized cohort, clonotypes with more than 5 templates were defined as pathologically expanded. The Inverse Simpson Index was used to measure repertoire diversity. To capture all clonotypes, CMV-specificity analyses were performed on the non-normalized data set. This is the immuneACCESS table as TCRdb keeps it, with only in-frame sequences that have V and J called. A part of the clones is gone; compared with another copy, unresolved V genes explain less than half, and the rest is unexplained. V and J calls and clone size are copied from that table; D and trimming were computed from the DNA. The sample profile shows around 21,000 clones; roughly 90% of them were found once. The ten largest clonotypes hold roughly 3.5% of the sample.

The specimen was peripheral blood mononuclear cells, collected before stem cell transplant. The TCR comes from a man in his late teens or twenties with biphenotypic leukemia. Some clones in this sample may be carry-over from other donors' samples. The chain is assembled from TRBV27 and TRBJ2-7; TRBD2 agrees with 7 junctional bases. The nucleotides are TGTGCCAGCAGTCGTCCCCTCCAGTGGGAGGGCTCCTACGAGCAGTACTTC. Translated, this is CASSRPLQWEGSYEQYF.